This T cell receptor beta chain was recovered during a study of T cells in Graves' hyperthyroidism and ophthalmopathy. Note on this clonotype: This may stem from a read error, because a much larger clone lies one nucleotide away.

TCR beta CDR3 regions were amplified from RNA. The TCR CDR3 first-round RT-PCR relied on the HTBI primer set. TCRdb re-called the multiplex PCR reads through MiXCR, storing one row per CDR3 protein. Found here are around 340,000 distinct CDR3 sequences, approximately 17% of them singletons; the top ten hold approximately 31%. The germline V gene has CDR1 DFQATT and CDR2 SNEGSKA (reference sequence). The length of the CDR3 is 15 residues. V usage is TRBV20-1 and J usage is TRBJ2-1, with no clear D. The TCR comes from a man younger than 40 with Graves' hyperthyroidism. Sequencing was done on a sample of blood. Here the CDR3 DNA reads TGCAGTGCTAGTCAGCCCGGAACCCCCTACAATGATCAGTTCTTC. It codes for CSASQPGTPYNDQFF.